These 21 T cell receptor beta chains share one sample of origin, sequenced in a study of T cells in localized non-small cell lung cancer. Clones were read by immunoSEQ multiplex PCR, and TCRdb kept only the in-frame ones, dropping some. The sample has around 41,000 clones, about 88% seen once. The source material was peripheral blood, sampled before any cancer treatment. These receptors were collected from a female donor older than 55 with stage I squamous cell lung carcinoma.

This clone has only a few counts. The chain links TRBV5-4 to TRBJ2-5; perhaps TRBD2 as D (5 bases). There are 18 residues in the CDR3. The ends were cut back, 0 bases at V and 0 bases at J, with 18 bases in the middle. The germline gives CDR1 SGHNT, CDR2 YYREEE (reference sequence). CDR3 sequence reads: CASSLADGREWNQETQYF. The DNA of the CDR3 is TGTGCCAGCAGCTTGGCCGATGGAAGGGAGTGGAACCAAGAGACCCAGTACTTC.

CDR3: CASSLAQAGGEQFF. Written as DNA, the CDR3 is TGTGCCAGCAGCTTAGCGCAGGCGGGGGGTGAGCAGTTCTTC. This chain links TRBV7-9 with TRBJ2-1, with 8 bases lining up with TRBD2. The ends lost 0 bases at V and 9 bases at J; junction bases unmatched: 4. CDR1 and CDR2 from the germline V gene are SEHNR and FQNEAQ (reference sequence). The CDR3 has 14 amino acids.

V and J are TRBV9 and TRBJ1-2; D remains unclear. V lost 4 bases and J lost 1, with 8 bases in between. This CDR3 is 13 amino acids long. Germline V lookup: CDR1 SGDLS, CDR2 YYNGEE. The CDR3 is CASSPVGNYGYTF. DNA for the CDR3: TGTGCCAGCAGCCCAGTGGGTAACTATGGCTACACCTTC.

The rearrangement uses TRBV18 and TRBJ1-6, with 9 bases fitting TRBD1. The CDR3 spans 16 residues. Trimming at V came to 6 bases and at J to 10 bases, leaving 13 bases not matched to a gene. Germline CDR1 KGHSH, CDR2 LQKENI. The CDR3 loop reads CASSQGQGGSDSPLHF. The CDR3 region has the DNA TGTGCCAGCTCCCAGGGACAGGGAGGATCGGACTCACCCCTCCACTTT.

The genes are TRBV29-1 and TRBJ1-2; 7 bases fit TRBD1. This CDR3 is built from 15 residues. Germline V gene lookup returns CDR1 SQVTM and CDR2 ANQGSEA. J lost 7 bases, V lost 3 bases, and 14 bases had no gene match. CDR3 nucleotides: TGCAGCGTTGATGGGGCGGACAGGTTTTATGGTGGCTACACCTTC. This translates into CSVDGADRFYGGYTF.

J is TRBJ2-1 and V is TRBV7-6; 9 bases line up with TRBD2. Germline values: CDR1 SGHVS, CDR2 FNYEAQ. The junction had 2 bases not matched to a gene; V was cut back by 5 bases and J by 0 bases. CDR3 length: 15 amino acids. The CDR3: CASSISGSSYNEQFF. DNA for the CDR3: TGTGCCAGCAGCATTAGCGGGAGCTCCTACAATGAGCAGTTCTTC.

The chain couples TRBV2 to TRBJ2-7; 13 bases match TRBD2. The CDR3 length is 14 residues. J lost 5 bases, V lost 4 bases, and 2 bases had no gene match. CDR1 is SNHLY and CDR2 is FYNNEI in the germline V gene. CDR3 nucleotides: TGTGCCAGCAGTGGGACTAGCGGGAGCCACGAGCAGTACTTC. As protein: CASSGTSGSHEQYF. Complete variable domain (other parts from reference TRBV2 and TRBJ2-7): EPEVTQTPSHQVTQMGQEVILRCVPISNHLYFYWYRQILGQKVEFLVSFYNNEISEKSEIFDDQFSVERPDGSNFTLKIRSTKLEDSAMYFCASSGTSGSHEQYFGPGTRLTVT.

The CDR3 loop is CASGYIENEQFF. CDR3 DNA sequence: TGTGCTAGTGGCTATATAGAAAATGAGCAGTTCTTC. The genes are TRBV12-5 and TRBJ2-1; unclear D gene. The CDR3 length is 12 residues. The V gene's germline CDR1 is LGHNT and CDR2 FRNRAP. Trimming cost V 6 bases and J 7 bases, with 10 bases left between them.

The chain links TRBV19 to TRBJ1-2; D remains ambiguous. Trimming stripped 6 bases from V and 7 bases from J, with 21 bases between. The CDR3 extends over 15 amino acids. In germline, CDR1 is LNHDA, CDR2 SQIVND (reference sequence). CDR3 amino acids: CASSTSGPKGLGYTF. CDR3 nucleotides: TGTGCCAGTAGCACATCCGGGCCCAAGGGCCTTGGCTACACCTTC.

The V and J genes are TRBV5-1 and TRBJ2-7; maybe TRBD2 (6 bases). Germline V lookup: CDR1 SGHRS, CDR2 YFSETQ. This CDR3 has 16 amino acids. V was pared by 4 bases and J by 0 bases, with 17 bases between. The CDR3, as DNA: TGCGCCAGCAGCGTAACTTCCGGGACTCCCTCCTACGAGCAGTACTTC. Protein: CASSVTSGTPSYEQYF.

The chain has TRBV27 and TRBJ2-1; 9 bases agree with TRBD2. V lost 3 bases, J lost 0 bases, and 6 bases stayed unmatched. This CDR3 has 17 amino acids. CDR1 and CDR2 from the germline V gene are MNHEY and SMNVEV (reference sequence). The CDR3, as DNA: TGTGCCAGCAGTTTCTCCGAGCGGGAGGCCTCCTACAATGAGCAGTTCTTC. Amino acids: CASSFSEREASYNEQFF.

This rearrangement joins TRBV5-1 to TRBJ1-1, with D perhaps matching TRBD1 (5 bases). CDR3 size: 16 residues. V was cut by 0 bases and J by 4 bases, with 16 bases left in between. CDR1 is SGHRS and CDR2 is YFSETQ in the germline V gene. The chain's CDR3 is CASSLGHRDGFTEAFF. The CDR3 DNA reads as TGCGCCAGCAGCTTGGGACACCGGGACGGGTTCACTGAAGCTTTCTTT.

The chain links TRBV7-6 to TRBJ2-3; TRBD2 matches 11 bases. The V segment lost 5 bases and the J segment 2 bases; nucleotides outside the gene matches: 9. There are 17 residues in the CDR3. The germline CDR1 and CDR2 sequences are SGHVS and FNYEAQ. The CDR3 reads CASSQSGTSGYTDTQYF. CDR3 sequence (DNA): TGTGCCAGCAGCCAGAGCGGGACTAGCGGATACACAGATACGCAGTATTTT.

The chain has TRBV2 and TRBJ1-2, with a tentative D call TRBD1 (5 bases). Germline lookup yields CDR1 SNHLY and CDR2 FYNNEI. The CDR3 runs 12 residues. V shed 9 bases and J shed 7 bases, with 15 bases lying between them. This CDR3 reads CARSIGTGGYTF. The CDR3 nucleotides read TGTGCCAGATCTATTGGGACTGGTGGCTACACCTTC. The variable domain in full, completed from reference TRBV2 and TRBJ1-2, reads EPEVTQTPSHQVTQMGQEVILRCVPISNHLYFYWYRQILGQKVEFLVSFYNNEISEKSEIFDDQFSVERPDGSNFTLKIRSTKLEDSAMYFCARSIGTGGYTFGSGTRLTVV.

The chain couples TRBV5-1 to TRBJ2-5; 8 bases match TRBD1. Germline CDR1 reads SGHRS; CDR2 reads YFSETQ. J gave up 4 bases and V 0 bases, and 5 bases lay outside the gene matches. This CDR3 is built from 15 residues. DNA of the CDR3: TGCGCCAGCAGCTTGGGACAGGGGCTATCAGAGACCCAGTACTTC. It codes for CASSLGQGLSETQYF.

The chain couples TRBV25-1 to TRBJ1-2, with D possibly TRBD1 on 5 matching bases. CDR1 is MGHDK and CDR2 is SYGVNS in the germline V gene. V lost 2 bases and J 4 bases, leaving 14 bases between the germline ends. The CDR3 is made up of 15 amino acids. Written as DNA, the CDR3 is TGTGCCAGCAGTGAAAACGGCAGGGAGGGCTATGGCTACACCTTC. The encoded protein is CASSENGREGYGYTF.

The chain employs TRBV14 and TRBJ1-1; no firm D call. This CDR3 has 14 residues. V lost 0 bases, J lost 4 bases, and 9 bases lay in between. Germline CDR1 SGHDN, CDR2 FVKESK. For the CDR3, the DNA is TGTGCCAGCAGCCAAGAGTCGCTGGTCACTGAAGCTTTCTTT. The encoded protein is CASSQESLVTEAFF.

This clone has only a few counts. The rearrangement links TRBV4-3 to TRBJ2-1, with D tentatively TRBD2 (5 bases). Germline V gene sequence: CDR1 LGHNA, CDR2 YSLEER. V was trimmed by 3 bases and J by 15 bases, leaving 18 bases between them. The CDR3 has 13 residues. CDR3 nucleotides: TGCGCCAGCAGCCATCCCAAATGGGAGCTTCTGTTCTTC. It codes for CASSHPKWELLFF.

In this sample, this clone turned up once. This chain connects TRBV15 to TRBJ1-4, with 7 bases lining up with TRBD1. Germline V lookup: CDR1 LNHNV, CDR2 YYDKDF (reference sequence). The V and J ends lost 0 bases and 8 bases, in that order; junction bases with no gene match: 6. The CDR3 runs to 15 residues. CDR3 coding DNA: TGTGCCACCAGCAGAGAGGGGCAGGGGGAAGAAAAACTGTTTTTT. Translation gives CATSREGQGEEKLFF.

V is TRBV19 and J is TRBJ2-2, with a tentative D call TRBD2 (6 bases). Germline CDR1 and CDR2: LNHDA and SQIVND (reference sequence). The V end was cut by 3 bases, the J end by 4 bases, with 12 bases between. This CDR3 is 15 amino acids long. This CDR3 reads CASSMTSPGTGELFF. The CDR3 bases are TGTGCCAGTAGTATGACTAGTCCGGGCACCGGGGAGCTGTTTTTT. Based on the CDR3 plus reference TRBV19 and TRBJ2-2, the full variable domain is DGGITQSPKYLFRKEGQNVTLSCEQNLNHDAMYWYRQDPGQGLRLIYYSQIVNDFQKGDIAEGYSVSREKKESFPLTVTSAQKNPTAFYLCASSMTSPGTGELFFGEGSRLTVL.

The gene calls are TRBV7-2 and TRBJ2-7; TRBD1 might be the D (6 bases). The CDR3 has 14 amino acids. The V gene lost 5 bases and the J gene lost 7 bases, with 18 bases spanning the gap. Looked up from germline, CDR1 is SGHTA and CDR2 is FQGNSA. The chain's CDR3 is CASSLGTQGWEQYF. CDR3 coding DNA: TGTGCCAGCAGCCTGGGCACCCAGGGGTGGGAGCAGTACTTC. The full variable domain, in which reference TRBV7-2 and TRBJ2-7 provide the parts outside the CDR3, is GAGVSQSPSNKVTEKGKDVELRCDPISGHTALYWYRQSLGQGLEFLIYFQGNSAPDKSGLPSDRFSAERTGGSVSTLTIQRTQQEDSAVYLCASSLGTQGWEQYFGPGTRLTVT.